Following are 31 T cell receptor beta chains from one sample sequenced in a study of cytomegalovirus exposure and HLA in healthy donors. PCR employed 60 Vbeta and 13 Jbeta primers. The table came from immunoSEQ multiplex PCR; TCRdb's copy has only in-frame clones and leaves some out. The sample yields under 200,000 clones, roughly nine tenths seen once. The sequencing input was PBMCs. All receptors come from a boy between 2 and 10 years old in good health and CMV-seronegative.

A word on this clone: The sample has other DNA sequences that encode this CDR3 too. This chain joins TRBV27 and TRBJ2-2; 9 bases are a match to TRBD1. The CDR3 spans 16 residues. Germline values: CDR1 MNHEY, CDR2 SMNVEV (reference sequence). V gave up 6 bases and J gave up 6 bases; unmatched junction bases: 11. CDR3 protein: CASSGTGRGTAGELFF. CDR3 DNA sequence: TGTGCCAGCAGCGGGACAGGGAGAGGAACGGCCGGGGAGCTGTTTTTT.

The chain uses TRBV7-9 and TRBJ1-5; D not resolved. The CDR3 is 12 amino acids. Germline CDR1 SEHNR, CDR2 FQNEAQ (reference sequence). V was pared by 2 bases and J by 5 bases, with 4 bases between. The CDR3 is CASSLIDQPQHF. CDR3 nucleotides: TGTGCCAGCAGCTTAATAGATCAGCCCCAGCATTTT.

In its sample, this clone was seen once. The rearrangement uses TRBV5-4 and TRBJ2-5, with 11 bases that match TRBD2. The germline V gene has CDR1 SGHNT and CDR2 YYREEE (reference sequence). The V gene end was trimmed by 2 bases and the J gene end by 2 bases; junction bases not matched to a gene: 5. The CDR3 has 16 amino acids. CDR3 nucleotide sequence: TGTGCCAGCAGCTTCGGGACTAGCGGATCACAAGAGACCCAGTACTTC. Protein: CASSFGTSGSQETQYF. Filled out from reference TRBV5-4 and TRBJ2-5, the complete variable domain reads ETGVTQSPTHLIKTRGQQVTLRCSSQSGHNTVSWYQQALGQGPQFIFQYYREEENGRGNFPPRFSGLQFPNYSSELNVNALELDDSALYLCASSFGTSGSQETQYFGPGTRLLVL.

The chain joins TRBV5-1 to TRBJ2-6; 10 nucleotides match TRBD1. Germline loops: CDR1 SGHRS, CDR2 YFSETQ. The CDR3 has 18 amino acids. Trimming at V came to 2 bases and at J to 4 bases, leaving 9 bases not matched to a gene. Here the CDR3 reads CASSFSDRGRQGANVLTF. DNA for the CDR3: TGCGCCAGCAGCTTTAGCGACAGGGGGCGTCAGGGGGCCAACGTCCTGACTTTC. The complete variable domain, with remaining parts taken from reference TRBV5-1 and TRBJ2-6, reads KAGVTQTPRYLIKTRGQQVTLSCSPISGHRSVSWYQQTPGQGLQFLFEYFSETQRNKGNFPGRFSGRQFSNSRSEMNVSTLELGDSALYLCASSFSDRGRQGANVLTFGAGSRLTVL.

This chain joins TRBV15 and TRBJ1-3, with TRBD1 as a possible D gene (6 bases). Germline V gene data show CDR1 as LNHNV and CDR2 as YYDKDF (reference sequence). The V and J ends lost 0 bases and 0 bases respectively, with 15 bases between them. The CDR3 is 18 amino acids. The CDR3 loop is CATSREPGTSISGNTIYF. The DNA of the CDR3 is TGTGCCACCAGCAGAGAGCCCGGGACATCTATCTCTGGAAACACCATATATTTT.

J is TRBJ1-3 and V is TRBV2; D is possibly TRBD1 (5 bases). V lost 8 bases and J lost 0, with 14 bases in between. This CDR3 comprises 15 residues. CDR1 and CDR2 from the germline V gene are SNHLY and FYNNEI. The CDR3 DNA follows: TGTGCCAGCGATACTACAGGAATCTCTGGAAACACCATATATTTT. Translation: CASDTTGISGNTIYF. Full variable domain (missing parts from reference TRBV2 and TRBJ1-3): EPEVTQTPSHQVTQMGQEVILRCVPISNHLYFYWYRQILGQKVEFLVSFYNNEISEKSEIFDDQFSVERPDGSNFTLKIRSTKLEDSAMYFCASDTTGISGNTIYFGEGSWLTVV.

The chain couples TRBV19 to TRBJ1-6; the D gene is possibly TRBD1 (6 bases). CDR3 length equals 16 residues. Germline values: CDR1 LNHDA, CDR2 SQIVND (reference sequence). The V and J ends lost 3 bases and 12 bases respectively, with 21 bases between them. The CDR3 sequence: CASSIPGQSLLIPLHF. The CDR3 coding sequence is TGTGCCAGTAGTATCCCGGGACAATCCCTTCTAATACCCCTCCACTTT.

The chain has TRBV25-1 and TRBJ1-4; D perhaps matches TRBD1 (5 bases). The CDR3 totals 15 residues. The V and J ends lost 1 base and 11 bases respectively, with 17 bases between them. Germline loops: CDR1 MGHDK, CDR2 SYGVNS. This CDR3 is CASSESGAGSGKLFF. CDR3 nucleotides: TGTGCCAGCAGTGAATCTGGGGCCGGGAGTGGGAAACTGTTTTTT.

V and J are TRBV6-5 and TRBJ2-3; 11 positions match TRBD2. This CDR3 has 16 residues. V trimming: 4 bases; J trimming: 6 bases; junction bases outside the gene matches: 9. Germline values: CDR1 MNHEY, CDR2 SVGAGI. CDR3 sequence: CASSFRLAGSLDTQYF. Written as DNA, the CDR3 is TGTGCCAGCAGTTTTAGACTAGCGGGGAGTCTGGATACGCAGTATTTT.

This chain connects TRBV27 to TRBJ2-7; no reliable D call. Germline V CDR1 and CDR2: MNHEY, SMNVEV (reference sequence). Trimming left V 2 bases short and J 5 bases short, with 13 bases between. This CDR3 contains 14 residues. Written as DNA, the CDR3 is TGTGCCAGCAGTTTAAACCCGGGTTTCGACGAGCAGTACTTC. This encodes CASSLNPGFDEQYF.

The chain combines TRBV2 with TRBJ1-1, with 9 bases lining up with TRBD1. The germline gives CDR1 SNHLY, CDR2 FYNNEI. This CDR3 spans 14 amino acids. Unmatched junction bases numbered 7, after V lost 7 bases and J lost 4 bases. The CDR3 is CASNDRGSFTEAFF. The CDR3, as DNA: TGTGCCAGCAACGACAGGGGGAGTTTCACTGAAGCTTTCTTT.

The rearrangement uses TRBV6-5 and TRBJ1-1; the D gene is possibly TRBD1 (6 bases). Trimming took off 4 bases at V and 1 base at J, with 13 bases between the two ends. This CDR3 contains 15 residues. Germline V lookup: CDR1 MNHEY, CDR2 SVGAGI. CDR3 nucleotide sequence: TGTGCCAGCAGTTCCTTAACCAGGGGGAACACTGAAGCTTTCTTT. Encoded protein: CASSSLTRGNTEAFF.

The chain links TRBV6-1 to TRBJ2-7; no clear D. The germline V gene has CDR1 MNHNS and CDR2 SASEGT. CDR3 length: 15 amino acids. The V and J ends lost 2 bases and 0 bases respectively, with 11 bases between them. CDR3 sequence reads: CASSERRSTSYEQYF. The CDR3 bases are TGTGCCAGCAGTGAAAGGCGGTCAACCTCCTACGAGCAGTACTTC.

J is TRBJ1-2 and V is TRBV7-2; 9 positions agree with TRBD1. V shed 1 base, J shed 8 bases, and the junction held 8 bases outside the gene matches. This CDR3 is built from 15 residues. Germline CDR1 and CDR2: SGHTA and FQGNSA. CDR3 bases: TGTGCCAGCAGCTTAGTTGCTGGGACAGGGCACGGCTACACCTTC. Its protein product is CASSLVAGTGHGYTF.

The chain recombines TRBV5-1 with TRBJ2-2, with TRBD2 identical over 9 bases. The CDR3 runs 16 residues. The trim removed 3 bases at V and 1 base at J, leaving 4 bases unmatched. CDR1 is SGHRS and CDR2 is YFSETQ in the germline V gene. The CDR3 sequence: CASSSLAGENTGELFF. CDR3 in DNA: TGCGCCAGCAGCTCTTTAGCGGGGGAGAACACCGGGGAGCTGTTTTTT.

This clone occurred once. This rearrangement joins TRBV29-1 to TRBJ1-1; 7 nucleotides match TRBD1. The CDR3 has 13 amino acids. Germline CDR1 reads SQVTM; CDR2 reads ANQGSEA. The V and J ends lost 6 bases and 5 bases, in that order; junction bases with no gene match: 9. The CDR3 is CSVANRGITEAFF. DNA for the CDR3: TGCAGCGTCGCTAACAGGGGTATTACTGAAGCTTTCTTT.

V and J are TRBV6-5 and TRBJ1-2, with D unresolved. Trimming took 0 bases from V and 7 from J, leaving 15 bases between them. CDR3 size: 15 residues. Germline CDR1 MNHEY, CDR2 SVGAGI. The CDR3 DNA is TGTGCCAGCAGTTACTCGAATCGGGGAATTAGTGGCTACACCTTC. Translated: CASSYSNRGISGYTF.

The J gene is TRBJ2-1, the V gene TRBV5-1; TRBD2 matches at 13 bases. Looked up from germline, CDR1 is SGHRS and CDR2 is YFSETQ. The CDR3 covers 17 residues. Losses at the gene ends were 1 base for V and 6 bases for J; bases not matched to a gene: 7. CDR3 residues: CASSLRPGTSGTNEQFF. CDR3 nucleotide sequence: TGCGCCAGCAGCTTGAGGCCCGGGACTAGCGGGACCAATGAGCAGTTCTTC. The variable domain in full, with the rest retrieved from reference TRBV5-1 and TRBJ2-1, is KAGVTQTPRYLIKTRGQQVTLSCSPISGHRSVSWYQQTPGQGLQFLFEYFSETQRNKGNFPGRFSGRQFSNSRSEMNVSTLELGDSALYLCASSLRPGTSGTNEQFFGPGTRLTVL.

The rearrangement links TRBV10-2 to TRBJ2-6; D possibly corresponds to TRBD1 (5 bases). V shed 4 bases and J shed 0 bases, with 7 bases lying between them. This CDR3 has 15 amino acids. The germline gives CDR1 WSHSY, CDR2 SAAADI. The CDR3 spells CASSVQGSGANVLTF. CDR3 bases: TGCGCCAGCAGTGTTCAGGGCTCTGGGGCCAACGTCCTGACTTTC.

CDR3 sequence reads: CASSIESGQGKPSQETQYF. Here the CDR3 DNA reads TGTGCCAGTAGTATAGAGAGTGGACAGGGTAAACCGTCGCAAGAGACCCAGTACTTC. The V and J genes are TRBV19 and TRBJ2-5; 8 nucleotides line up with TRBD1. Germline CDR1 is LNHDA and CDR2 is SQIVND (reference sequence). Unmatched junction bases numbered 14, after V lost 0 bases and J lost 2 bases. The CDR3 runs to 19 residues. Based on the CDR3 plus reference TRBV19 and TRBJ2-5, the full variable domain is DGGITQSPKYLFRKEGQNVTLSCEQNLNHDAMYWYRQDPGQGLRLIYYSQIVNDFQKGDIAEGYSVSREKKESFPLTVTSAQKNPTAFYLCASSIESGQGKPSQETQYFGPGTRLLVL.

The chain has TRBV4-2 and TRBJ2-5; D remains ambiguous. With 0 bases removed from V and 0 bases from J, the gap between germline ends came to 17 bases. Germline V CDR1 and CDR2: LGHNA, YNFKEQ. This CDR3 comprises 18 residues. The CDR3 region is CASSQERDVPGDQETQYF. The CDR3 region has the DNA TGTGCCAGCAGCCAAGAGCGAGACGTCCCAGGTGACCAAGAGACCCAGTACTTC.

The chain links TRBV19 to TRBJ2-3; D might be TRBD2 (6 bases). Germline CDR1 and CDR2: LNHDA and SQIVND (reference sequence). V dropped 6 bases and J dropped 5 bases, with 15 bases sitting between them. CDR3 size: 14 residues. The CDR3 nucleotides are TGTGCCAGTAGCGGGTCTATGGGGGGAGATACGCAGTATTTT. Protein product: CASSGSMGGDTQYF.

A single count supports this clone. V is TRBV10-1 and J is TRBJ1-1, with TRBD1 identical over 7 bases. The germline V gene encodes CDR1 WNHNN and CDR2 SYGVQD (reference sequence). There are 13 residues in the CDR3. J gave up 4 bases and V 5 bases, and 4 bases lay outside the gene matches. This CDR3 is CASSPQGPTEAFF. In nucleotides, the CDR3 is TGCGCCAGCAGTCCACAGGGGCCCACTGAAGCTTTCTTT.

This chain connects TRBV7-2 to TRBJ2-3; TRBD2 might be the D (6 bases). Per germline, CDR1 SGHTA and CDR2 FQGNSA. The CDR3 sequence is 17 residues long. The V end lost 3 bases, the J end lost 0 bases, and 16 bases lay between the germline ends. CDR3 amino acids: CASSFPKTGVSTDTQYF. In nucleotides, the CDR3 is TGTGCCAGCAGCTTTCCTAAAACGGGGGTTAGCACAGATACGCAGTATTTT.

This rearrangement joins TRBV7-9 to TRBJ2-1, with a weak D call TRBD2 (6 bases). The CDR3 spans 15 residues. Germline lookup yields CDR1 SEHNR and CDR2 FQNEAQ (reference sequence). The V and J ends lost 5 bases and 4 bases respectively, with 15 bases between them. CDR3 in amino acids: CASSNRLEIYNEQFF. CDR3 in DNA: TGTGCCAGCAGCAACCGACTAGAGATTTACAATGAGCAGTTCTTC.

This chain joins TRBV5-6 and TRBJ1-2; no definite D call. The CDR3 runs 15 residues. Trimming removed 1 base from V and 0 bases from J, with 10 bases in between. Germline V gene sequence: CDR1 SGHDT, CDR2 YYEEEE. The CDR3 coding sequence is TGTGCCAGCAGCTTGATACACCTTTCTAACTATGGCTACACCTTC. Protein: CASSLIHLSNYGYTF.

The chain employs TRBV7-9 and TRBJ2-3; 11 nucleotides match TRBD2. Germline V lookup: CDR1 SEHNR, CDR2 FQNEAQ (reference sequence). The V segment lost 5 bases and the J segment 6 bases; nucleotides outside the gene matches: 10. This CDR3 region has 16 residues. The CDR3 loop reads CASSPGTSGHGDTQYF. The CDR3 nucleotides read TGTGCCAGCAGCCCGGGGACTAGCGGCCATGGGGATACGCAGTATTTT.

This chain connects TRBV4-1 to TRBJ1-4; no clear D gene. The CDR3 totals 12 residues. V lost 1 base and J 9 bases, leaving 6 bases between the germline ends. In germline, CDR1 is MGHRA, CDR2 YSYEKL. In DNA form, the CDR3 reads TGCGCCAGCAGCCAAGTTGAGCAAAAACTGTTTTTT. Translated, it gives CASSQVEQKLFF.

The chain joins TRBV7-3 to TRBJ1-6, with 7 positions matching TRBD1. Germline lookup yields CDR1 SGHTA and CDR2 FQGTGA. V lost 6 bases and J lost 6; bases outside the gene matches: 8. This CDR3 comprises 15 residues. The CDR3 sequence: CASSSGQASNSPLHF. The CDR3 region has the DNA TGTGCCAGCAGTAGCGGACAGGCCTCTAATTCACCCCTCCACTTT.

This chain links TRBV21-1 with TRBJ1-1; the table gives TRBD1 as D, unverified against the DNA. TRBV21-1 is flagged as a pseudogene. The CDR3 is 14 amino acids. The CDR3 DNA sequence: TGTGCCAGCAGCAGGGGACAGGGTAGCACTGAAGCTTTCTTT. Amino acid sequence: CASSRGQGSTEAFF.

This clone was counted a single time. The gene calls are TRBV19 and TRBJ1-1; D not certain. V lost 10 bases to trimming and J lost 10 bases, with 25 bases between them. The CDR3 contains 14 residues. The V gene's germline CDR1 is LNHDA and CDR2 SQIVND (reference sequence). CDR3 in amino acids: CAIEEPGLPRRAFF. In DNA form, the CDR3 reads TGTGCCATCGAGGAACCGGGTCTCCCGCGACGAGCTTTCTTT. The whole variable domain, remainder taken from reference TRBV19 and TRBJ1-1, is DGGITQSPKYLFRKEGQNVTLSCEQNLNHDAMYWYRQDPGQGLRLIYYSQIVNDFQKGDIAEGYSVSREKKESFPLTVTSAQKNPTAFYLCAIEEPGLPRRAFFGQGTRLTVV.